This T cell receptor beta chain was identified during a study of post-analysis software for immune sequencing data. Study-level background: Relapsing-remitting, secondary progressive and progressive-relapsing courses of multiple sclerosis were included. Notes on the study in general: Higher frequency in patients than in controls was seen for five TRBV segments, with TRBV5-6, TRBV5-1 and TRBV20-1 among them. F measure clustering grouped samples strongly by preparation batch.

TCR beta cDNA libraries had unique molecular identifiers. Some 450,000 cDNA molecules were recovered from an input of about 1 to 10 million T cells. TCRdb redid the calling of the PCR reads with MiXCR, one entry per CDR3 protein. The sample holds under 200,000 distinct CDR3 sequences, around 34% seen once. This clonotype was counted ten times or more. What it binds is unknown. J lost 3 bases, V lost 3 bases, and 9 bases had no gene match. The CDR3 length is 16 residues. Germline lookup yields CDR1 SGHTA and CDR2 FQGNSA. The rearrangement uses TRBV7-2 and TRBJ2-7; 9 bases are a match to TRBD1. The sample here was blood, taken after autologous hematopoietic stem cell transplantation. The source of this sequence is a girl aged 10 to 17 with multiple sclerosis. CDR3 protein: CASSFGRTGDGYEQYF. DNA of the CDR3: TGTGCCAGCAGCTTCGGAAGGACAGGGGACGGCTACGAGCAGTACTTC.